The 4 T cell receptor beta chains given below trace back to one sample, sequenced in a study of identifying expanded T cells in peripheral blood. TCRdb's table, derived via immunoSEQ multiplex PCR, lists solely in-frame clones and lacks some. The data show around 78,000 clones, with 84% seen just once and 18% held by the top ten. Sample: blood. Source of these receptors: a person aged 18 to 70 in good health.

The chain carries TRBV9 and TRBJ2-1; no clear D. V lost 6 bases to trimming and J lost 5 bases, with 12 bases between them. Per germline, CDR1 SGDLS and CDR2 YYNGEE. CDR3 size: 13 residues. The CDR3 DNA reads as TGTGCCAGCAAGGGAAACCAGGACAATGAGCAGTTCTTC. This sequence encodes CASKGNQDNEQFF.

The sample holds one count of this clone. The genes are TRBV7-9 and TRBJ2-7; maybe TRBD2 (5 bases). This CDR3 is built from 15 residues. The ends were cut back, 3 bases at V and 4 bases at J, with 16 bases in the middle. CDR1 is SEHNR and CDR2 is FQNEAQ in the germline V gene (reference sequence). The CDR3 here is CASSFSDSLQYEQYF. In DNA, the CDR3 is TGTGCCAGCAGCTTTAGCGACTCATTACAATACGAGCAGTACTTC.

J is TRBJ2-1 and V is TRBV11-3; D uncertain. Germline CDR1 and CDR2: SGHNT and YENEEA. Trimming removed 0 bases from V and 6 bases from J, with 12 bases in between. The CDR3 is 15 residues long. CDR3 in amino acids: CASSLDPQLGNEQFF. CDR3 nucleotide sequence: TGTGCCAGCAGCTTAGATCCCCAGCTGGGCAATGAGCAGTTCTTC.

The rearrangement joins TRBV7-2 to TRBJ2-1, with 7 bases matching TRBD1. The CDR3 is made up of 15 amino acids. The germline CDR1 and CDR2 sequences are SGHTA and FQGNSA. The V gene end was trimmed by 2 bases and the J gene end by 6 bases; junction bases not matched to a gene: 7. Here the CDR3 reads CASSLRGQTTNEQFF. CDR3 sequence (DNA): TGTGCCAGCAGCTTAAGGGGACAGACAACCAATGAGCAGTTCTTC.